The sequence of this T cell receptor beta chain was determined in a study of T cells expressing NK-cell markers. Study in general: According to the study, TCR beta repertoires originated from sorted CD3+CD56+NKG2C+, CD3+CD56+NKG2C- and CD3+CD56-NKG2C+ T cells.

Findings and caveats of the study: The share of CD8+ T cells held by dominant NKG2C+ clonotypes was about 1.0-7.5% in roughly 6 donors. Where a handful of donors were concerned, these clonotypes also led the CD3+CD56-NKG2C+ fraction.

Looked up from germline, CDR1 is MNHEY and CDR2 is SVGAGI. The CDR3 covers 11 residues. As to this clonotype: Its antigen is still unknown.

The TCR beta cDNA came from 5'RACE template switching with UMIs. From the 5' RACE reads, TCRdb lists one entry per CDR3 protein and no DNA. The table lists about 540,000 distinct CDR3 sequences. The chain employs TRBV6-5 and TRBJ1-1. The sample consisted of blood T cells: a sorted CD56 or NKG2C T cell subset, CD4+ or CD8+ T cells, or bulk PBMC T cells (not recorded which). The receptor's source is a man younger than 35 in good health. CDR3 region: CASSYSSEAFF.